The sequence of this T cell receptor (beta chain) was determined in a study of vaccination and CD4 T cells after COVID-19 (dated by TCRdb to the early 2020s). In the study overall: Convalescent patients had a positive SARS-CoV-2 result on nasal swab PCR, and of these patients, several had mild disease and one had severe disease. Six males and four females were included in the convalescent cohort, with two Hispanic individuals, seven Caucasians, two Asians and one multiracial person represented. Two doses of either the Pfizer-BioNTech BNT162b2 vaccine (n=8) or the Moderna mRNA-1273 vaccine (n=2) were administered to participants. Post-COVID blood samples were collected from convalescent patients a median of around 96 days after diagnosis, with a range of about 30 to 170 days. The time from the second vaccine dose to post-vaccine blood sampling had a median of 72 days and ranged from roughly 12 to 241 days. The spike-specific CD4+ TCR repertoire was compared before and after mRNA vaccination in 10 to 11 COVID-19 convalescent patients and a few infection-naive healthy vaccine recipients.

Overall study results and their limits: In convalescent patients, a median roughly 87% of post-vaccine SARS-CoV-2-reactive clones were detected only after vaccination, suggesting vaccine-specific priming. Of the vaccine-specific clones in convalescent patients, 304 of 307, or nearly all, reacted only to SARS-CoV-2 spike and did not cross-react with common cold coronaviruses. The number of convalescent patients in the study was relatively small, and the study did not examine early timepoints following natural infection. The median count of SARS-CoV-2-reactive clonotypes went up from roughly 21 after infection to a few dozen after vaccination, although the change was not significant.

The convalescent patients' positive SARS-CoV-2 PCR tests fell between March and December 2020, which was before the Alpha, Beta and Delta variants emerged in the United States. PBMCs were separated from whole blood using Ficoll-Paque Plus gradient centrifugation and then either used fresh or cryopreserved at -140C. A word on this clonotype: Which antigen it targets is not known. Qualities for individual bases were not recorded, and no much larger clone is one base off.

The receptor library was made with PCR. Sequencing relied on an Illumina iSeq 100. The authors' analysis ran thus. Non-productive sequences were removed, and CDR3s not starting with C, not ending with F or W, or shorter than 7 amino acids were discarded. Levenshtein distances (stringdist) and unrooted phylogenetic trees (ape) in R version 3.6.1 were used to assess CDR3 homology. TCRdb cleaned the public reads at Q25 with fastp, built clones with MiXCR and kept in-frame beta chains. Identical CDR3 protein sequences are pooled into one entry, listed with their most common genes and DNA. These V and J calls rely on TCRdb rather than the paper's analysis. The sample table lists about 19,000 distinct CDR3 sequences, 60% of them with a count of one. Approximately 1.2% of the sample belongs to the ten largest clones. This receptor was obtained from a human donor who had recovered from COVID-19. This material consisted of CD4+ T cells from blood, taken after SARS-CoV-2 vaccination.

The nucleotide sequence is TGCAGCGACCGCAGGGACTATAACTATGGCTACACCTTC. This translates into CSDRRDYNYGYTF. Here the chain combines TRBV29-1 and TRBJ1-2; TRBD1 is perhaps the D gene, given 5 matching bases. Measured from the cysteine to the phenylalanine, the CDR3 is 13 residues long. The only DNA kept is the CDR3, 39 bases in frame from the first base. Looking up the germline V gene yields CDR1 SQVTM and CDR2 ANQGSEA. V is clipped by 7 bases and J by 1 base, and the sequence between their germline boundaries is 13 bases long.